The rows below give T cell receptor beta chains drawn from one sample of a study of T cell repertoires in cytomegalovirus infection. TCRdb analysed the reads with MiXCR anew, one entry per CDR3 protein. The sample includes 900,000 to 950,000 distinct CDR3 sequences, 31% of them seen just once. These receptors' targets are unknown. Material: cultured CD8+ T cells from PBMCs, obtained from culture after CMV antigen stimulation. Receptors originate from a human donor in good health (CMV status not recorded). Some clones in this sample may be carry-over from other donors' samples. Both conserved end residues are part of each CDR3. Each record gives: D gene, J gene, clone size, V gene, CDR3 protein, CDR3 DNA. The D gene is left open where the match is weak. Clone size, where shown, is once, few, many, or a class for clones that have expanded.

D gene: TRBD2
J gene: TRBJ2-3
clone size: many
V gene: TRBV13
CDR3 protein: CASSPGGNTQYF
CDR3 DNA: TGTGCCAGCAGCCCGGGGGGAAATACGCAGTATTTT

D gene: TRBD1
J gene: TRBJ2-3
clone size: -
V gene: TRBV24-1
CDR3 protein: CATSDPKGQSTDTQYF
CDR3 DNA: TGTGCCACCAGTGATCCTAAGGGACAGAGCACAGATACGCAGTATTTT

D gene: -
J gene: TRBJ2-1
clone size: few
V gene: TRBV29-1
CDR3 protein: CSVESEYNEQFF
CDR3 DNA: TGCAGCGTTGAGTCGGAATACAATGAGCAGTTCTTC

D gene: TRBD1
J gene: TRBJ2-7
clone size: few
V gene: TRBV7-9
CDR3 protein: CASSSPTGVDDEQYF
CDR3 DNA: TGTGCCAGCAGCTCACCGACAGGGGTGGACGACGAGCAGTACTTC

D gene: -
J gene: TRBJ2-1
clone size: few
V gene: TRBV28
CDR3 protein: CASTLGSFLTYNEQFF
CDR3 DNA: TGTGCCAGCACCCTGGGGTCATTCCTAACCTACAATGAGCAGTTCTTC

D gene: -
J gene: TRBJ2-5
clone size: many
V gene: TRBV12-3/TRBV12-4
CDR3 protein: CASSWTAQETQYF
CDR3 DNA: TGTGCCAGCAGTTGGACAGCCCAAGAGACCCAGTACTTC

D gene: -
J gene: TRBJ2-1
clone size: -
V gene: TRBV20-1
CDR3 protein: CSARDGSHEQFF
CDR3 DNA: TGCAGTGCTAGAGATGGGTCCCATGAGCAGTTCTTC

D gene: -
J gene: TRBJ2-4
clone size: few
V gene: TRBV27
CDR3 protein: CASMSRQDELAKNIQYF
CDR3 DNA: TGTGCCAGCATGTCGAGACAGGACGAACTAGCCAAAAACATTCAGTACTTC

D gene: -
J gene: TRBJ2-1
clone size: -
V gene: TRBV15
CDR3 protein: CATSRDPSGINNEQFF
CDR3 DNA: TGTGCCACCAGCAGAGATCCCAGCGGAATTAACAATGAGCAGTTCTTC

D gene: -
J gene: TRBJ2-2
clone size: few
V gene: TRBV11-3
CDR3 protein: CASSQMDSQGTGELFF
CDR3 DNA: TGTGCCAGCAGCCAAATGGACAGCCAAGGGACCGGGGAGCTGTTTTTT

D gene: -
J gene: TRBJ2-7
clone size: many
V gene: TRBV6-1
CDR3 protein: CASSSPGLEQYF
CDR3 DNA: TGTGCCAGCAGTTCCCCAGGGCTCGAGCAGTACTTC

D gene: -
J gene: TRBJ1-1
clone size: few
V gene: TRBV7-8
CDR3 protein: CASSSPKLNTEAFF
CDR3 DNA: TGTGCCAGCAGCTCCCCTAAATTGAACACTGAAGCTTTCTTT

D gene: -
J gene: TRBJ2-5
clone size: few
V gene: TRBV12-3/TRBV12-4
CDR3 protein: CASSLKDRTRGTQYF
CDR3 DNA: TGTGCCAGCAGTTTAAAGGACAGGACTAGGGGGACCCAGTACTTC

D gene: -
J gene: TRBJ1-5
clone size: few
V gene: TRBV12-3/TRBV12-4
CDR3 protein: CASSFEKGDSSNQPQHF
CDR3 DNA: TGTGCCAGCAGTTTCGAGAAGGGAGACAGCAGCAATCAGCCCCAGCATTTT

D gene: -
J gene: TRBJ1-1
clone size: few
V gene: TRBV27
CDR3 protein: CASSSTGTTEAFF
CDR3 DNA: TGTGCCAGCAGTTCTACAGGGACCACTGAAGCTTTCTTT

D gene: -
J gene: TRBJ1-1
clone size: -
V gene: TRBV7-9
CDR3 protein: CASRSEDGDTEAFF
CDR3 DNA: TGTGCCAGCAGGTCCGAGGATGGAGACACTGAAGCTTTCTTT

D gene: -
J gene: TRBJ2-1
clone size: -
V gene: TRBV10-1
CDR3 protein: CASSESRGAWEQFF
CDR3 DNA: TGCGCCAGCAGTGAGTCGCGCGGGGCGTGGGAGCAGTTCTTC

D gene: -
J gene: TRBJ2-7
clone size: -
V gene: TRBV15
CDR3 protein: CATSRERDSRQREQYF
CDR3 DNA: TGTGCCACCAGCAGAGAAAGAGACAGCCGTCAGCGGGAGCAGTACTTC